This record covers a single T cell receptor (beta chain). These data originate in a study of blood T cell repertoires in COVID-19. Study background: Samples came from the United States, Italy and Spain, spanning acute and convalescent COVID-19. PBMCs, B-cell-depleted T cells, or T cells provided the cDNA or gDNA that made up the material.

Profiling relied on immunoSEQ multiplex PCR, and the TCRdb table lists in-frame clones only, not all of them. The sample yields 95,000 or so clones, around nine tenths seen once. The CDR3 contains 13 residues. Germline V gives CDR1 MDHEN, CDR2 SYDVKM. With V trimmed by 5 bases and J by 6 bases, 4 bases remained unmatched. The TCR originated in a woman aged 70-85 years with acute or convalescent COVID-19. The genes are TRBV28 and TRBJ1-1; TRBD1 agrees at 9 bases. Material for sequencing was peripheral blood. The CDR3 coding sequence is TGTGCCAGCAGTCAACAGGGGGCTGCTGAAGCTTTCTTT. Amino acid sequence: CASSQQGAAEAFF.